A single sample is the source of the 31 T cell receptor beta chains below, sequenced in a study of blood T cells in healthy people across ages. For the second PCR, which ran for 7 to 11 cycles, a sample-barcoded 5' primer and a J-beta primer mix were used. One entry per CDR3 protein, called by TCRdb with MiXCR from the 5' RACE reads. The sample includes around 970,000 distinct CDR3 sequences, 51% of them seen just once. Material for sequencing was blood. The receptors were gathered from a woman aged 60-70 years in good health.

V gene TRBV28 combines with J gene TRBJ2-3, with D perhaps assigned TRBD1 or TRBD2 (5 bases each). The V end was cut by 10 bases, the J end by 3 bases, with 14 bases between. This CDR3 is 13 amino acids long. Germline V gives CDR1 MDHEN, CDR2 SYDVKM. CDR3 nucleotide sequence: TGTGCCACGGGTGCGAGGGGTACAGATACGCAGTATTTT. Its translation: CATGARGTDTQYF.

This clonotype was seen a few times. The gene calls are TRBV12-3 or TRBV12-4 and TRBJ2-3; D is possibly TRBD2 (6 bases). The CDR3 totals 15 residues. V was shortened by 6 bases and J by 5 bases, with 18 bases between the two germline ends. The CDR3 spells CASRKGRGAGDTQYF. The CDR3 bases are TGTGCCAGCAGGAAGGGGAGAGGAGCGGGAGATACGCAGTATTTT.

This chain joins TRBV7-9 and TRBJ2-5, with 8 nucleotides matching TRBD2. The CDR3 length is 17 residues. Germline V gene data show CDR1 as SEHNR and CDR2 as FQNEAQ (reference sequence). J was trimmed by 5 bases and V by 2 bases; bases with no gene match: 13. CDR3 in DNA: TGTGCCAGCAGCTTAACGGCTAGCGGGCCGAGAGGGGAGACCCAGTACTTC. Its protein is CASSLTASGPRGETQYF.

The chain employs TRBV7-9 and TRBJ2-5, with D possibly matching TRBD2 (6 bases). The germline V gene has CDR1 SEHNR and CDR2 FQNEAQ (reference sequence). The V end was cut by 3 bases, the J end by 0 bases, with 11 bases between. This CDR3 has 15 amino acids. The CDR3 here is CASSFTSPYQETQYF. Here the CDR3 DNA reads TGTGCCAGCAGCTTTACTAGCCCATACCAAGAGACCCAGTACTTC.

The chain carries TRBV20-1 and TRBJ2-1; 7 bases are shared with TRBD2. This CDR3 is built from 14 residues. Germline V gives CDR1 DFQATT, CDR2 SNEGSKA (reference sequence). The V segment lost 2 bases and the J segment 2 bases; nucleotides outside the gene matches: 3. Written as DNA, the CDR3 is TGCAGTGCTAGATGGACTAGTCCCTACAATGAGCAGTTCTTC. It yields the protein CSARWTSPYNEQFF.

The chain employs TRBV12-3 or TRBV12-4 and TRBJ2-2; D is perhaps TRBD2 (6 bases). V lost 3 bases to trimming and J lost 1 base, with 12 bases between them. The CDR3 has 16 residues. The CDR3 spells CASSLGRRENTGELFF. The DNA of the CDR3 is TGTGCCAGCAGTTTGGGGCGGCGGGAGAACACCGGGGAGCTGTTTTTT.

A remark on this clonotype: A much larger clone is a single base away; this may be a read error. The chain recombines TRBV7-9 with TRBJ2-1; either TRBD1 or TRBD2 may supply D (5 bases each). V gave up 5 bases and J gave up 5 bases, with 16 bases separating them. Germline assignment: CDR1 SEHNR and CDR2 FQNEAQ (reference sequence). There are 15 residues in the CDR3. The CDR3 region is CASSPRAADNNEQFF. Here the CDR3 DNA reads TGTGCCAGCAGCCCCAGGGCAGCGGATAACAATGAGCAGTTCTTC.

This clonotype was detected only a few times. The chain carries TRBV4-3 and TRBJ2-1, with a possible D match to TRBD2 (6 bases). V was cut by 6 bases and J by 6 bases, with 18 bases left in between. Germline CDR1 and CDR2: LGHNA and YSLEER. The CDR3 extends over 15 amino acids. The CDR3 DNA follows: TGCGCCAGCAGTCAGGTTGTCGGGAGAGGCAATGAGCAGTTCTTC. Translation: CASSQVVGRGNEQFF.

The chain is built from TRBV24-1 and TRBJ2-1, with 14 bases aligning to TRBD2. The CDR3 is made up of 16 amino acids. The V segment lost 4 bases and the J segment 9 bases; nucleotides outside the gene matches: 7. CDR1 is KGHDR, CDR2 SFDVKD, per germline. DNA of the CDR3: TGTGCCACCAGTGACACCAGACTAGCGGGAGGGACTGAGCAGTTCTTC. It translates to CATSDTRLAGGTEQFF.

The V gene is TRBV20-1, the J gene TRBJ1-5; D possibly corresponds to TRBD1 (5 bases). The ends were cut back, 4 bases at V and 3 bases at J, with 13 bases in the middle. The germline CDR1 and CDR2 sequences are DFQATT and SNEGSKA (reference sequence). The CDR3 totals 14 residues. The CDR3 bases are TGCAGTGCTAAAACGGGGGGGGACAATCAGCCCCAGCATTTT. Amino acids: CSAKTGGDNQPQHF.

This rearrangement joins TRBV29-1 to TRBJ2-7; 7 nucleotides align to TRBD1. Germline lookup yields CDR1 SQVTM and CDR2 ANQGSEA. Germline trimming cut 6 bases from V and 5 bases from J; bases unmatched to any gene: 4. There are 11 residues in the CDR3. The CDR3 DNA is TGCAGCGTGGCAGACAGGGACGAGCAGTACTTC. This sequence encodes CSVADRDEQYF.

This clonotype was found a few times. V gene TRBV2 combines with J gene TRBJ2-7, with D perhaps matching TRBD1 or TRBD2 (6 bases each). The end of the DNA is better explained by TRBJ2-5, so the J call may be wrong. Germline V CDR1 and CDR2: SNHLY, FYNNEI. The CDR3 consists of 13 residues. This chain's CDR3 is CASRRDIEETQYF. As DNA, the CDR3 is TGTGCCAGCAGGCGGGACATAGAAGAGACCCAGTACTTC.

The table lists this clonotype with a few counts. The V and J genes are TRBV7-2 and TRBJ2-5, with 7 positions matching TRBD2. Judging by the DNA end, TRBJ2-7 fits better; the J call may be wrong. CDR3 length: 15 residues. CDR1 and CDR2 from the germline V gene are SGHTA and FQGNSA. The CDR3 loop is CASSPRPSGTYEQYF. CDR3 sequence (DNA): TGTGCCAGCAGCCCCCGGCCTAGCGGCACCTACGAGCAGTACTTC.

This chain links TRBV3-1 with TRBJ1-6, with D uncertain. The V end was cut by 4 bases, the J end by 8 bases, with 21 bases between. CDR1 and CDR2 from the germline V gene are LGHDT and YNNKEL (reference sequence). The CDR3 runs to 17 residues. This CDR3 reads CASSPYYRSSSDSPLHF. CDR3 bases: TGTGCCAGCAGCCCATATTACAGATCCTCGTCGGATTCACCCCTCCACTTT.

This chain uses TRBV29-1 with TRBJ2-3; D perhaps matches TRBD2 (6 bases). This CDR3 comprises 15 residues. V lost 8 bases to trimming and J lost 0 bases, with 18 bases between them. CDR1 is SQVTM, CDR2 ANQGSEA, per germline. The CDR3 reads CSPMMRAGSTDTQYF. The DNA for the CDR3 is TGCAGCCCAATGATGAGAGCGGGTAGCACAGATACGCAGTATTTT.

This rearrangement joins TRBV20-1 to TRBJ2-3; 10 bases line up with TRBD2. The CDR3 extends over 14 amino acids. Per germline, CDR1 DFQATT and CDR2 SNEGSKA (reference sequence). The ends lost 6 bases at V and 2 bases at J; junction bases unmatched: 5. CDR3 DNA: TGCAGTGCGTTAGCGGGGGGCGACACAGATACGCAGTATTTT. Encoded protein: CSALAGGDTDTQYF.

This chain connects TRBV7-9 to TRBJ2-5; D is ambiguous. The V gene's germline CDR1 is SEHNR and CDR2 FQNEAQ (reference sequence). V was pared by 3 bases and J by 5 bases, with 10 bases between. The CDR3 loop spans 13 amino acids. CDR3 sequence: CASSFSASETQYF. The CDR3 DNA reads TGTGCCAGCAGCTTTTCGGCGTCTGAGACCCAGTACTTC.

V gene TRBV19 combines with J gene TRBJ1-2, with TRBD1 identical over 9 bases. Trimming at V came to 6 bases and at J to 8 bases, leaving 10 bases not matched to a gene. Per the germline V gene, CDR1 is LNHDA and CDR2 is SQIVND (reference sequence). This CDR3 has 14 amino acids. The CDR3 DNA reads as TGTGCCAGTAGCCGGAACAGGGGGCGCGACGGCTACACCTTC. The encoded protein is CASSRNRGRDGYTF.

CDR3 sequence: CASSQVLGRSTDTQYF. Written as DNA, the CDR3 is TGCGCCAGCAGCCAAGTGTTGGGAAGGAGCACAGATACGCAGTATTTT. The chain recombines TRBV4-3 with TRBJ2-3; D gene uncertain. The V end lost 1 base, the J end lost 0 bases, and 11 bases lay between the germline ends. The CDR3 sequence is 16 residues long. The germline V gene has CDR1 LGHNA and CDR2 YSLEER.

The chain combines TRBV4-2 with TRBJ2-1; 12 bases are shared with TRBD2. Losses at the gene ends were 4 bases for V and 0 bases for J; bases not matched to a gene: 7. Germline V lookup: CDR1 LGHNA, CDR2 YNFKEQ. The CDR3 loop spans 18 amino acids. As DNA, the CDR3 is TGTGCCAGCAGCCGTACTAGCGGGAGGATAAGCTCCTACAATGAGCAGTTCTTC. This gives the protein CASSRTSGRISSYNEQFF.

This clonotype was found a few times. The chain joins TRBV4-1 to TRBJ1-2; TRBD1 matches at 7 bases. CDR1 and CDR2 from the germline V gene are MGHRA and YSYEKL. The length of the CDR3 is 14 residues. Trimming cost V 6 bases and J 6 bases; bases outside gene matches: 10. Written as DNA, the CDR3 is TGCGCCAGCAGTCTCAGGGGGGATGAACATGGCTACACCTTC. The encoded protein is CASSLRGDEHGYTF.

V and J are TRBV9 and TRBJ2-5; tentatively, D is TRBD1 or TRBD2 (5 bases each). The germline V gene encodes CDR1 SGDLS and CDR2 YYNGEE. The CDR3 contains 15 residues. V was shortened by 1 base and J by 3 bases, with 13 bases between the two germline ends. The CDR3 reads CASSVRGVAEETQYF. The DNA of the CDR3 is TGTGCCAGCAGCGTAAGAGGGGTGGCCGAAGAGACCCAGTACTTC.

This clonotype was seen a handful of times. The chain recombines TRBV3-1 with TRBJ1-6; D is possibly TRBD1 (5 bases). Trimming left V 4 bases short and J 9 bases short, with 10 bases between. The CDR3 consists of 13 residues. Germline CDR1 reads LGHDT; CDR2 reads YNNKEL (reference sequence). CDR3 nucleotide sequence: TGTGCCAGCAGCCGGGGACTGATTTCACCCCTCCACTTT. As protein: CASSRGLISPLHF. The entire variable domain, with the rest obtained from reference TRBV3-1 and TRBJ1-6, is as follows: DTAVSQTPKYLVTQMGNDKSIKCEQNLGHDTMYWYKQDSKKFLKIMFSYNNKELIINETVPNRFSPKSPDKAHLNLHINSLELGDSAVYFCASSRGLISPLHFGNGTRLTVT.

The rearrangement links TRBV10-2 to TRBJ2-7; D may be TRBD1 or TRBD2 (5 bases each). Trimming took off 7 bases at V and 3 bases at J, with 16 bases between the two ends. The CDR3 totals 14 residues. Germline V gene sequence: CDR1 WSHSY, CDR2 SAAADI. The CDR3 loop is CASTGTGGGYEQYF. As DNA, the CDR3 is TGCGCCAGCACGGGGACGGGCGGCGGCTACGAGCAGTACTTC.

The J gene is TRBJ2-5, the V gene TRBV27; D perhaps matches TRBD2 (6 bases). V was clipped by 5 bases and J by 0 bases, with 10 bases between them. Germline V gene lookup returns CDR1 MNHEY and CDR2 SMNVEV (reference sequence). The CDR3 is made up of 14 amino acids. CDR3 in DNA: TGTGCCAGCAGTACTGAGCGGGACCAAGAGACCCAGTACTTC. Protein: CASSTERDQETQYF.

Comments on this clonotype: A clone one base away is much larger, so this may be a read error. This chain connects TRBV15 to TRBJ2-3; D may be TRBD1 (5 bases). CDR1 is LNHNV and CDR2 is YYDKDF in the germline V gene (reference sequence). V lost 5 bases and J 4 bases, leaving 25 bases between the germline ends. This CDR3 has 18 residues. CDR3 sequence (DNA): TGTGCCACCAGCGGCGATAAAACAGGCGCTGTAAGCGCAGATACGCAGTATTTT. As protein: CATSGDKTGAVSADTQYF.

The chain has TRBV28 and TRBJ1-2; 8 positions match TRBD1. CDR3 length: 15 amino acids. V lost 6 bases, J lost 4 bases, and 10 bases stayed unmatched. CDR1 is MDHEN, CDR2 SYDVKM, per germline. The CDR3 DNA reads as TGTGCCAGCAGGGCGACAGGGGTCCCTTTCTATGGCTACACCTTC. Encoded protein: CASRATGVPFYGYTF.

This clonotype was seen at least ten times. The chain has TRBV7-2 and TRBJ2-5, with D uncertain. Trimming stripped 2 bases from V and 2 bases from J, with 12 bases between. CDR1 is SGHTA, CDR2 FQGNSA, per germline. The CDR3 is 15 residues long. In DNA, the CDR3 is TGTGCCAGCAGCTTACGAGGTGGCAGACAAGAGACCCAGTACTTC. It codes for CASSLRGGRQETQYF.

The rearrangement joins TRBV5-1 to TRBJ2-1; D gene unclear. This CDR3 contains 14 residues. CDR1 is SGHRS and CDR2 is YFSETQ in the germline V gene. V shed 1 base and J shed 7 bases, with 12 bases lying between them. The CDR3, as DNA: TGCGCCAGCAGCTTGTCCTTCCAGGCGAATGAGCAGTTCTTC. Its protein product is CASSLSFQANEQFF.

A few counts support this clonotype. The chain employs TRBV7-2 and TRBJ2-7; D is unresolved. Trimming took off 0 bases at V and 6 bases at J, with 18 bases between the two ends. The CDR3 length is 16 residues. Germline assignment: CDR1 SGHTA and CDR2 FQGNSA. The CDR3 loop reads CASSLAPYNRLGEQYF. As DNA, the CDR3 is TGTGCCAGCAGCTTAGCCCCGTATAATCGGTTGGGCGAGCAGTACTTC.

The chain carries TRBV2 and TRBJ1-1; the D is unclear. V lost 5 bases and J lost 1, with 11 bases in between. This CDR3 is built from 14 residues. CDR1 and CDR2 (germline): SNHLY, FYNNEI. This CDR3 reads CASSIQNGNTEAFF. The CDR3 nucleotides read TGTGCCAGCAGTATACAGAACGGGAACACTGAAGCTTTCTTT. The full variable domain, with the rest looked up from reference TRBV2 and TRBJ1-1, is EPEVTQTPSHQVTQMGQEVILRCVPISNHLYFYWYRQILGQKVEFLVSFYNNEISEKSEIFDDQFSVERPDGSNFTLKIRSTKLEDSAMYFCASSIQNGNTEAFFGQGTRLTVV.